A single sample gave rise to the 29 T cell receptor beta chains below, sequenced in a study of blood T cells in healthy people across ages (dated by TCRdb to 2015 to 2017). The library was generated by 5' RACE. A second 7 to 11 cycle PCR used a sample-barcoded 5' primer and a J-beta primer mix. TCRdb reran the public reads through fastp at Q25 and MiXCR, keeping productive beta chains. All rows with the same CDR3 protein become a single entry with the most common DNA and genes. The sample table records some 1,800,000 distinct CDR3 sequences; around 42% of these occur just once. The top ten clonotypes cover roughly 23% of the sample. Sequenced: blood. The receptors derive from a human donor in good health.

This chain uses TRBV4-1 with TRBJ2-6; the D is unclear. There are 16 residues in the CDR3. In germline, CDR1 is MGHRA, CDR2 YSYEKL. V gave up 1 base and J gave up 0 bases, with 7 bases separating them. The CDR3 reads CASSQVWPSGANVLTF. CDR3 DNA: TGCGCCAGCAGCCAAGTATGGCCCTCTGGGGCCAACGTCCTGACTTTC.

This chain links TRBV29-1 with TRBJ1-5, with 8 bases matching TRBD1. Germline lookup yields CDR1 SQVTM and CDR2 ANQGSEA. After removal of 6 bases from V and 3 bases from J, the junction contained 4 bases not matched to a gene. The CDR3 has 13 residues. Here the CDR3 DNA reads TGCAGCGTCGGACAGGGCATCAATCAGCCCCAGCATTTT. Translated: CSVGQGINQPQHF.

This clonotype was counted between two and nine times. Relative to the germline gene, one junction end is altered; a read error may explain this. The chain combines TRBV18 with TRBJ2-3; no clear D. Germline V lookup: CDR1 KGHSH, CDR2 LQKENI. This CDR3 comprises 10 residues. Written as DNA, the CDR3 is TGTGCCTGCTCACAGGATACGCAGTATTTT. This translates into CACSQDTQYF.

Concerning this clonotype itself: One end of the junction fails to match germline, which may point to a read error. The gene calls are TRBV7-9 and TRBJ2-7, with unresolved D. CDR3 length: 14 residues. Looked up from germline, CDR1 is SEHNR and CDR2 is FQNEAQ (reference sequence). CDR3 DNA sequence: TGTGACAGCAGCCAAATGACGGCGGCCTACGAGCAGTACTTC. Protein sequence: CDSSQMTAAYEQYF. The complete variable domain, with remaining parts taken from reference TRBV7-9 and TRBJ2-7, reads DTGVSQNPRHKITKRGQNVTFRCDPISEHNRLYWYRQTLGQGPEFLTYFQNEAQLEKSRLLSDRFSAERPKGSFSTLEIQRTEQGDSAMYLCDSSQMTAAYEQYFGPGTRLTVT.

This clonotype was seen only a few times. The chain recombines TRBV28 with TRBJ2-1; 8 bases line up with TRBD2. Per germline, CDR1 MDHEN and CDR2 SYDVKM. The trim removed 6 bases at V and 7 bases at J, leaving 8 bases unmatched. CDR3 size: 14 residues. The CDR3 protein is CASRFAGGNNEQFF. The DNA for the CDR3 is TGTGCCAGCAGATTTGCGGGGGGAAATAATGAGCAGTTCTTC.

The CDR3, as DNA: TGTGCCAGCAGTCCCTGGGTCCCCACAGATACGCAGTATTTT. Amino acids: CASSPWVPTDTQYF. V usage is TRBV12-3 or TRBV12-4 and J usage is TRBJ2-3; no definite D call. V lost 5 bases and J 2 bases, leaving 11 bases between the germline ends. The CDR3 totals 14 residues.

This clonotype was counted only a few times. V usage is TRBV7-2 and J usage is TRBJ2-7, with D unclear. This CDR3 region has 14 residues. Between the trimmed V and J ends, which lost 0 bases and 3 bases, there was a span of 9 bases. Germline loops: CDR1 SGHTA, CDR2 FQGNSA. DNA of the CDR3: TGTGCCAGCAGCTTAGCTTTTGGTGGCTACGAGCAGTACTTC. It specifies CASSLAFGGYEQYF. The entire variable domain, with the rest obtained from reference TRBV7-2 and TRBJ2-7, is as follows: GAGVSQSPSNKVTEKGKDVELRCDPISGHTALYWYRQSLGQGLEFLIYFQGNSAPDKSGLPSDRFSAERTGGSVSTLTIQRTQQEDSAVYLCASSLAFGGYEQYFGPGTRLTVT.

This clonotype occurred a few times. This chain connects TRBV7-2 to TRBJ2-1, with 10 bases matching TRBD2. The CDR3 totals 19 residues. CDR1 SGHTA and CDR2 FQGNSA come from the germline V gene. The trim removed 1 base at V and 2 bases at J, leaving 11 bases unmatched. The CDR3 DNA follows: TGTGCCAGCAGCTTAGAAGGCTGGGCTAGCGGGGGTACCTACAATGAGCAGTTCTTC. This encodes CASSLEGWASGGTYNEQFF.

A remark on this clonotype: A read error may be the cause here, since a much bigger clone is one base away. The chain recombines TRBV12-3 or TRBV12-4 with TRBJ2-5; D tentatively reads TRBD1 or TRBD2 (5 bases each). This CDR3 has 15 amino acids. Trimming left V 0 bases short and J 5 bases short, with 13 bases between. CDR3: CASSLAGRDGETQYF. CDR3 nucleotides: TGTGCCAGCAGTTTAGCGGGCAGGGACGGGGAGACCCAGTACTTC.

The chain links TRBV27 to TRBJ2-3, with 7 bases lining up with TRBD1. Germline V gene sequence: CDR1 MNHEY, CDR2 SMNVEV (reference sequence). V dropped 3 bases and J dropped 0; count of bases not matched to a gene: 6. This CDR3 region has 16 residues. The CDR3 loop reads CASSFSRQGSTDTQYF. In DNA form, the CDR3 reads TGTGCCAGCAGTTTCTCTCGACAGGGAAGCACAGATACGCAGTATTTT.

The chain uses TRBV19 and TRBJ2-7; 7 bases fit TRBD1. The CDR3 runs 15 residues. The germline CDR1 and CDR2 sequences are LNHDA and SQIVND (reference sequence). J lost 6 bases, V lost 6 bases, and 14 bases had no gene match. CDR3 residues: CASSGQVRVIGEQYF. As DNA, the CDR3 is TGTGCCAGTAGCGGACAGGTCCGGGTAATTGGCGAGCAGTACTTC.

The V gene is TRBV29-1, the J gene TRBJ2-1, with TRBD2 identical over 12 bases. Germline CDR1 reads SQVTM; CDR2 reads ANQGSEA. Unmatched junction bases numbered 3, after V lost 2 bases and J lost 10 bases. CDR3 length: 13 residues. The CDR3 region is CSVERLAGGEQFF. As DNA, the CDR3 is TGCAGCGTTGAACGGCTAGCGGGGGGGGAGCAGTTCTTC.

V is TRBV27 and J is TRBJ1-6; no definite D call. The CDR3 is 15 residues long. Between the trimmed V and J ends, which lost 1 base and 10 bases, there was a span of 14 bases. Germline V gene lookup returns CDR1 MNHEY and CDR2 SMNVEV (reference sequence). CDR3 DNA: TGTGCCAGCAGTTTATTGAGGGATTTGGGGTCACCCCTCCACTTT. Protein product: CASSLLRDLGSPLHF.

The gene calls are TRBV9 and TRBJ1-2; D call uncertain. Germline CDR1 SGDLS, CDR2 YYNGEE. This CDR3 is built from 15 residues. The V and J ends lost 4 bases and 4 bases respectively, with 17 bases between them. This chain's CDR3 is CASSPSATHRYGYTF. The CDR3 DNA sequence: TGTGCCAGCAGCCCCTCGGCAACACACCGCTATGGCTACACCTTC.

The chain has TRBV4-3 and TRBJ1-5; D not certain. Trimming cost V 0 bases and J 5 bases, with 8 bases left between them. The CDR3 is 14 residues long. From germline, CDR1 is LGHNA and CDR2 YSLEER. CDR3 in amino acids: CASSQDWGDQPQHF. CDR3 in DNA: TGCGCCAGCAGCCAAGATTGGGGAGATCAGCCCCAGCATTTT.

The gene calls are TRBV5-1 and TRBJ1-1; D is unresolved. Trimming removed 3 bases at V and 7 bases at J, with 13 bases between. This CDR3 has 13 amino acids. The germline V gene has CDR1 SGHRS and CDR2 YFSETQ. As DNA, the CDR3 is TGCGCCAGCAGCTCCGAAACTGCCTTTGAAGCTTTCTTT. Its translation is CASSSETAFEAFF.

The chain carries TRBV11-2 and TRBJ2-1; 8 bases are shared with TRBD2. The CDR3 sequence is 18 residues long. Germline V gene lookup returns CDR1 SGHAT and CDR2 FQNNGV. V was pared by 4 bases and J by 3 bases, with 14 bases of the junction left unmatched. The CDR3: CASSSLLGGSGDYNEQFF. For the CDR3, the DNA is TGTGCCAGCAGCTCCTTATTGGGTGGTAGCGGGGACTACAATGAGCAGTTCTTC.

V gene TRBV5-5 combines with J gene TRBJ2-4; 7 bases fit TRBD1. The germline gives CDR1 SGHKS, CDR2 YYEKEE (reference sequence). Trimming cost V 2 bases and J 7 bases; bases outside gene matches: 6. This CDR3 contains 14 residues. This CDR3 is CASSLIYRGNIQYF. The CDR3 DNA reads TGTGCCAGCAGCTTAATTTACAGGGGCAACATTCAGTACTTC.

CDR3 sequence reads: CASSQTDIDQETQYF. CDR3 coding DNA: TGCGCCAGCAGCCAGACGGACATTGACCAAGAGACCCAGTACTTC. The chain is built from TRBV4-1 and TRBJ2-5; D may be TRBD1 (5 bases). With 3 bases removed from V and 0 bases from J, the gap between germline ends came to 11 bases. The CDR3 is 15 amino acids. CDR1 and CDR2 (germline): MGHRA, YSYEKL.

As DNA, the CDR3 is TGTGCCAGCAGCTACCGACAGTGGGGAGGAGAGACCCAGTACTTC. Translated: CASSYRQWGGETQYF. The chain has TRBV7-2 and TRBJ2-5; a weak D match, TRBD2 (6 bases). The CDR3 runs 15 residues. Trimming took off 4 bases at V and 4 bases at J, with 16 bases between the two ends. Per the germline V gene, CDR1 is SGHTA and CDR2 is FQGNSA.

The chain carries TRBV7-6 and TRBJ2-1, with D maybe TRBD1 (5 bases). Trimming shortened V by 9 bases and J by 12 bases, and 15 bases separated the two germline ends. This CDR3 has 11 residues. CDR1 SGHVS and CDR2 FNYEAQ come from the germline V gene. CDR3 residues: CASRLDTAQFF. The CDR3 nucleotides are TGTGCCAGTCGGTTGGACACAGCGCAGTTCTTC.

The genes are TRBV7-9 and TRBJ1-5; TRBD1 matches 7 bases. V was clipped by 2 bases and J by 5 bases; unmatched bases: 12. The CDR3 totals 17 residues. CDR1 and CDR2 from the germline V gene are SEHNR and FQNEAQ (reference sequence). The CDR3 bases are TGTGCCAGCAGCTTATTAGCCCCGCAGGGGGAGGATCAGCCCCAGCATTTT. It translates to CASSLLAPQGEDQPQHF. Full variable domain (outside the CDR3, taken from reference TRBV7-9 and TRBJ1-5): DTGVSQNPRHKITKRGQNVTFRCDPISEHNRLYWYRQTLGQGPEFLTYFQNEAQLEKSRLLSDRFSAERPKGSFSTLEIQRTEQGDSAMYLCASSLLAPQGEDQPQHFGDGTRLSIL.

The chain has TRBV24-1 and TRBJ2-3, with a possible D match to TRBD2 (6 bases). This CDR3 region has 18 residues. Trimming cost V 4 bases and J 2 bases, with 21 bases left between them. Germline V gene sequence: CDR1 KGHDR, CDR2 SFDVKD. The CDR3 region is CATSDPAGRSGSTDTQYF. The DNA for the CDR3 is TGTGCCACCAGTGACCCGGCGGGGAGAAGCGGATCCACAGATACGCAGTATTTT.

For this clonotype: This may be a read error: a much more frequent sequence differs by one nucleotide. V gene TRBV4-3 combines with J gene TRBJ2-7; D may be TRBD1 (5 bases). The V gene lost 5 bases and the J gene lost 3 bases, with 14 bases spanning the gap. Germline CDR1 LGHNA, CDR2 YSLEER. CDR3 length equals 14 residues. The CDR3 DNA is TGCGCCAGCAGCTATGCGTCCGACAGCTACGAGCAGTACTTC. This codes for CASSYASDSYEQYF.

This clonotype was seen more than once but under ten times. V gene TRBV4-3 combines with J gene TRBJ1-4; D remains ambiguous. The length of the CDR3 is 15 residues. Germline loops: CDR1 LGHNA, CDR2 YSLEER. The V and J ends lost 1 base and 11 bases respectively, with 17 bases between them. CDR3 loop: CASSQVPLTPEKLFF. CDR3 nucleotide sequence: TGCGCCAGCAGCCAAGTCCCTCTGACCCCCGAGAAACTGTTTTTT.

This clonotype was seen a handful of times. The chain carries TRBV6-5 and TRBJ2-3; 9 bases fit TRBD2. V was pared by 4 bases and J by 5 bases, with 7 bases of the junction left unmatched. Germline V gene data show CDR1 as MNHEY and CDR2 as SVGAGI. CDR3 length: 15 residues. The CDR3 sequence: CASSWAGGSIDTQYF. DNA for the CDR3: TGTGCCAGCAGTTGGGCGGGGGGGTCGATAGATACGCAGTATTTT.

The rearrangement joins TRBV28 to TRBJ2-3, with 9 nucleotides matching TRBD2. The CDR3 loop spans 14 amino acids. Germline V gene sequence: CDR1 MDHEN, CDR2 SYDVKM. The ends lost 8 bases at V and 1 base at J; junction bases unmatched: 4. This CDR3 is CASGKRGGTDTQYF. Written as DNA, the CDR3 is TGTGCCAGCGGGAAGCGGGGGGGCACAGATACGCAGTATTTT.

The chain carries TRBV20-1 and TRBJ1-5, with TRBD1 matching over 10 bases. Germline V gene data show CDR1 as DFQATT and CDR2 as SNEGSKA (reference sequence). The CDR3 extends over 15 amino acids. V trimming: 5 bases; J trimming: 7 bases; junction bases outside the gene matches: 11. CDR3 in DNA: TGCAGTGCTGCCGTTGGGACAGGGGAGGGACAGCCCCAGCATTTT. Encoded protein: CSAAVGTGEGQPQHF.

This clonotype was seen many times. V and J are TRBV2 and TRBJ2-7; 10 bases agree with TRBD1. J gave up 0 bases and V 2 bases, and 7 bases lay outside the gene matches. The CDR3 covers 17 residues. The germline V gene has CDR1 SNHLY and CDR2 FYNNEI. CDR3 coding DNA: TGTGCCAGCAGTGAATGGGGGACAGGGGCGAGCTCCTACGAGCAGTACTTC. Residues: CASSEWGTGASSYEQYF. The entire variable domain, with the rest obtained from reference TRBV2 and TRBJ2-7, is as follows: EPEVTQTPSHQVTQMGQEVILRCVPISNHLYFYWYRQILGQKVEFLVSFYNNEISEKSEIFDDQFSVERPDGSNFTLKIRSTKLEDSAMYFCASSEWGTGASSYEQYFGPGTRLTVT.